This entry lists 25 T cell receptor beta chains sequenced from one sample in a study of T cells after yellow fever vaccination. TCRdb ran MiXCR on the 5' RACE reads and lists one entry per CDR3 protein. The repertoire holds almost 600,000 distinct CDR3 sequences, roughly 14% seen once, with more than 13% in the top ten. Sequenced material: PBMCs, taken on the day of the yellow fever booster vaccination. These receptors originate from a man aged 25-45 years who received the YFV17D yellow fever vaccine.

In the case of this clonotype: This sequence may be a read error, since a much larger clone differs from it by one base. The V and J genes are TRBV5-1 and TRBJ2-7; the D is unclear. The V end was cut by 3 bases, the J end by 6 bases, with 19 bases between. The CDR3 is made up of 15 amino acids. Germline V gene data show CDR1 as SGHRS and CDR2 as YFSETQ. The CDR3 coding sequence is TGCGCCAGCAGCTCGAAACCGGGTCCAGGCTGCGAGCAGTACTTC. This codes for CASSSKPGPGCEQYF.

This clonotype turned up a few times. This sequence joins TRBV10-2 and TRBJ1-1; D gene uncertain. Germline V gene lookup returns CDR1 WSHSY and CDR2 SAAADI. With 7 bases removed from V and 3 bases from J, the gap between germline ends came to 15 bases. The CDR3 totals 14 residues. The DNA of the CDR3 is TGCGCCAGCACGAGAAGTATGGCCGACACTGAAGCTTTCTTT. It codes for CASTRSMADTEAFF.

This clonotype was seen many times. V gene TRBV4-3 combines with J gene TRBJ2-5; D unresolved. Trimming shortened V by 4 bases and J by 5 bases, and 11 bases separated the two germline ends. The CDR3 sequence is 13 residues long. Germline V CDR1 and CDR2: LGHNA, YSLEER. The CDR3 here is CASSRQVGETQYF. CDR3 DNA sequence: TGCGCCAGCAGCCGCCAAGTCGGGGAGACCCAGTACTTC.

V usage is TRBV6-2 or TRBV6-3 and J usage is TRBJ2-7; TRBD1 might be the D (6 bases). Trimming removed 3 bases at V and 0 bases at J, with 9 bases between. The V gene's germline CDR1 is MNHEY and CDR2 SVGEGT. The CDR3 runs to 14 residues. The CDR3: CASSYWDISYEQYF. In DNA, the CDR3 is TGTGCCAGCAGTTATTGGGACATCTCCTACGAGCAGTACTTC.

This clonotype turned up a few times. The genes are TRBV6-1 and TRBJ2-3; D not certain. V was trimmed by 7 bases and J by 1 base, leaving 12 bases between them. Looked up from germline, CDR1 is MNHNS and CDR2 is SASEGT. This CDR3 has 14 residues. The CDR3 here is CASTALLGTDTQYF. The CDR3 nucleotides are TGTGCCAGCACCGCCTTATTGGGCACAGATACGCAGTATTTT.

V is TRBV29-1 and J is TRBJ1-1; possibly TRBD1 for D (5 bases). The V end was cut by 4 bases, the J end by 3 bases, with 9 bases between. Looked up from germline, CDR1 is SQVTM and CDR2 is ANQGSEA. This CDR3 has 12 residues. The CDR3: CSVGDGDTEAFF. The CDR3 DNA follows: TGCAGCGTTGGGGACGGCGACACTGAAGCTTTCTTT.

The V and J genes are TRBV5-1 and TRBJ2-5, with D perhaps matching TRBD1 (8 bases). The length of the CDR3 is 17 residues. V lost 4 bases, J lost 0 bases, and 19 bases lay in between. CDR1 is SGHRS, CDR2 YFSETQ, per germline. The CDR3 region is CASSLGQGGRDQETQYF. The CDR3 DNA sequence: TGCGCCAGCAGCCTAGGACAGGGAGGGAGGGACCAAGAGACCCAGTACTTC.

This clonotype was detected a few times. The chain employs TRBV7-2 and TRBJ2-5; a possible D gene is TRBD2 (6 bases). Per germline, CDR1 SGHTA and CDR2 FQGNSA. The CDR3 runs 17 residues. V lost 4 bases and J 0 bases, leaving 18 bases between the germline ends. CDR3 protein: CASSSRPRRGYQETQYF. DNA for the CDR3: TGTGCCAGCAGCTCCCGGCCGAGGAGGGGCTACCAAGAGACCCAGTACTTC.

This clonotype was seen a handful of times. Here the CDR3 reads CSARTSGYSYEQYF. CDR3 nucleotide sequence: TGCAGTGCTAGGACTAGCGGGTACTCCTACGAGCAGTACTTC. This chain links TRBV20-1 with TRBJ2-7, with 10 bases lining up with TRBD2. Germline trimming cut 3 bases from V and 0 bases from J; bases unmatched to any gene: 2. This CDR3 has 14 residues. Germline CDR1 and CDR2: DFQATT and SNEGSKA (reference sequence).

V gene TRBV9 combines with J gene TRBJ2-1; 9 bases align to TRBD2. The V and J ends lost 4 bases and 13 bases, in that order; junction bases with no gene match: 12. The CDR3 covers 14 residues. CDR1 and CDR2 (germline): SGDLS, YYNGEE. The CDR3, as DNA: TGTGCCAGCAGCCCCATCGGGGAGCGGGAGGCACAGTTCTTC. This sequence encodes CASSPIGEREAQFF. The full variable domain, with the rest looked up from reference TRBV9 and TRBJ2-1, is DSGVTQTPKHLITATGQRVTLRCSPRSGDLSVYWYQQSLDQGLQFLIQYYNGEERAKGNILERFSAQQFPDLHSELNLSSLELGDSALYFCASSPIGEREAQFFGPGTRLTVL.

This clonotype was found a few times. The chain is built from TRBV6-5 and TRBJ1-1; possibly TRBD1 for D (5 bases). Germline V gene sequence: CDR1 MNHEY, CDR2 SVGAGI. CDR3 length equals 14 residues. Trimming took off 0 bases at V and 5 bases at J, with 10 bases between the two ends. CDR3 nucleotide sequence: TGTGCCAGCAGTTACTCGTGGGGCAGGACTGAAGCTTTCTTT. Encoded protein: CASSYSWGRTEAFF.

This clonotype was observed a few times. This chain connects TRBV3-1 to TRBJ2-7; D ambiguous. Trimming took 4 bases from V and 3 from J, leaving 13 bases between them. Germline V CDR1 and CDR2: LGHDT, YNNKEL (reference sequence). The CDR3 spans 14 residues. CDR3 sequence: CASSPFDTHYEQYF. The CDR3 bases are TGTGCCAGCAGCCCGTTTGACACCCACTACGAGCAGTACTTC.

This sequence joins TRBV2 and TRBJ2-4, with D possibly matching TRBD2 (5 bases). Germline values: CDR1 SNHLY, CDR2 FYNNEI. V was pared by 5 bases and J by 3 bases, with 8 bases between. The CDR3 is made up of 13 amino acids. The CDR3 region has the DNA TGTGCCAGCAGTAAACGGGACAAAAACATTCAGTACTTC. Protein: CASSKRDKNIQYF.

In its sample, this clonotype was seen a few times. The gene calls are TRBV4-2 and TRBJ1-1; no clear D. Germline CDR1 LGHNA, CDR2 YNFKEQ. The CDR3 has 13 residues. Trimming took 3 bases from V and 11 from J, leaving 16 bases between them. CDR3 loop: CASSQINQGRAFF. Written as DNA, the CDR3 is TGTGCCAGCAGCCAGATAAATCAAGGGAGGGCTTTCTTT.

This clonotype was detected only a few times. This chain connects TRBV7-6 to TRBJ2-5; no firm D call. The V gene lost 5 bases and the J gene lost 4 bases, with 14 bases spanning the gap. The length of the CDR3 is 14 residues. Germline V lookup: CDR1 SGHVS, CDR2 FNYEAQ. This chain's CDR3 is CASSPNIALETQYF. Written as DNA, the CDR3 is TGTGCCAGCAGCCCCAACATCGCCCTAGAGACCCAGTACTTC.

This clonotype has more than one count but fewer than ten. J is TRBJ1-5 and V is TRBV20-1, with D maybe TRBD1 (5 bases). CDR3 size: 12 residues. CDR1 is DFQATT, CDR2 SNEGSKA, per germline (reference sequence). Trimming stripped 3 bases from V and 5 bases from J, with 8 bases between. CDR3 sequence reads: CSARKGYQPQHF. The CDR3 bases are TGCAGTGCTAGGAAGGGGTATCAGCCCCAGCATTTT.

This clonotype turned up a few times. The CDR3 DNA reads as TGCAGGGCGGGCCGCTACAATGAGCAGTTCTTC. Its translation is CRAGRYNEQFF. V usage is TRBV20-1 and J usage is TRBJ2-1; a weak D match, TRBD2 (5 bases). The germline V gene encodes CDR1 DFQATT and CDR2 SNEGSKA (reference sequence). The CDR3 consists of 11 residues.

The J gene is TRBJ2-1, the V gene TRBV20-1; TRBD1 matches at 10 bases. This CDR3 has 13 amino acids. The V gene's germline CDR1 is DFQATT and CDR2 SNEGSKA (reference sequence). V lost 5 bases, J lost 6 bases, and 4 bases stayed unmatched. The CDR3 DNA reads as TGCAGTGCTCCCGGGACAGGGGTCAATGAGCAGTTCTTC. It is translated as CSAPGTGVNEQFF.

This chain connects TRBV6-2 or TRBV6-3 to TRBJ2-5; TRBD2 matches 7 bases. The V segment lost 2 bases and the J segment 4 bases; nucleotides outside the gene matches: 7. Germline CDR1 MNHEY, CDR2 SVGEGT. This CDR3 region has 15 residues. The CDR3 loop reads CASSYLRGRGETQYF. The CDR3 DNA reads as TGTGCCAGCAGTTACCTCCGCGGGAGAGGAGAGACCCAGTACTTC.

V usage is TRBV20-1 and J usage is TRBJ2-2; a possible D gene is TRBD1 (5 bases). CDR1 and CDR2 (germline): DFQATT, SNEGSKA (reference sequence). V lost 6 bases, J lost 3 bases, and 14 bases lay in between. The CDR3 consists of 14 residues. CDR3 region: CSAPGHGYTGELFF. The DNA of the CDR3 is TGCAGTGCCCCTGGACACGGCTACACCGGGGAGCTGTTTTTT.

This clonotype was picked up a small number of times. The rearrangement joins TRBV7-9 to TRBJ2-5, with 8 bases fitting TRBD2. J gave up 7 bases and V 1 base, and 8 bases lay outside the gene matches. Germline CDR1 is SEHNR and CDR2 is FQNEAQ (reference sequence). The length of the CDR3 is 15 residues. CDR3 loop: CASSLGRTAGVTQYF. The CDR3 nucleotides are TGTGCCAGCAGCTTAGGTCGGACAGCGGGAGTGACCCAGTACTTC. The full variable domain, its missing parts supplied by reference TRBV7-9 and TRBJ2-5, is DTGVSQNPRHKITKRGQNVTFRCDPISEHNRLYWYRQTLGQGPEFLTYFQNEAQLEKSRLLSDRFSAERPKGSFSTLEIQRTEQGDSAMYLCASSLGRTAGVTQYFGPGTRLLVL.

Points on this clonotype: Germline is not matched at one junction end, which may reflect a read error. The chain has TRBV5-1 and TRBJ2-3, with a possible D match to TRBD1 (6 bases). Looked up from germline, CDR1 is SGHRS and CDR2 is YFSETQ. This CDR3 spans 13 amino acids. CDR3 nucleotides: TGCGCCAGCAACTTAAGGGACACAGATACGCAGAATTTT. Its translation: CASNLRDTDTQNF.

This chain uses TRBV20-1 with TRBJ2-4; no definite D call. Germline values: CDR1 DFQATT, CDR2 SNEGSKA (reference sequence). This CDR3 contains 12 residues. V lost 8 bases and J 1 base, leaving 9 bases between the germline ends. CDR3 residues: CSTRWAKNIQYF. The CDR3 bases are TGCAGTACCCGGTGGGCCAAAAACATTCAGTACTTC.

This clonotype turned up a few times. The chain links TRBV6-5 to TRBJ1-4; D is possibly TRBD1 (6 bases). This CDR3 has 14 residues. Trimming pared 0 bases from V and 7 bases from J, leaving 9 bases between. Germline CDR1 is MNHEY and CDR2 is SVGAGI. CDR3 region: CASSYSRGGEKLFF. As DNA, the CDR3 is TGTGCCAGCAGTTACTCGAGGGGGGGTGAAAAACTGTTTTTT.

The chain joins TRBV4-3 to TRBJ1-5; D is perhaps TRBD1 (5 bases). The CDR3 has 15 amino acids. Looked up from germline, CDR1 is LGHNA and CDR2 is YSLEER. Trimming removed 3 bases from V and 1 base from J, with 10 bases in between. The CDR3 reads CASSQGLKSNQPQHF. The CDR3 coding sequence is TGCGCCAGCAGCCAGGGGCTCAAGAGCAATCAGCCCCAGCATTTT.